Listed below are T cell receptor beta chains from one sample, sequenced in a study of CD8 T cells in ankylosing spondylitis. TCRdb reprocessed the 5' RACE reads with MiXCR, giving one entry per CDR3 protein. The repertoire holds 150,000 to 200,000 distinct CDR3 sequences, about 18% seen once, with around 4% in the top ten. Input material: blood, either unsorted or a sorted T cell fraction (not recorded which). The receptors come from a male donor under 30 with ankylosing spondylitis or in good health (not recorded which). The CDR3 runs from the conserved cysteine through the conserved F or W. Fields, in order: CDR3 length, D gene, V gene, clone size, J gene, CDR3 protein. A D gene is named only where the DNA matches it firmly. Some rows have no size entry. The others give once, few or many, or a class for an expanded clone.

16,TRBD1,TRBV9,many,TRBJ2-1,CASSVEGQGAYNEQFF
14,TRBD1,TRBV5-6,many,TRBJ1-1,CASNTGVSHTEAFF
11,.,TRBV28,many,TRBJ2-7,CASGLGYEQYF
16,.,TRBV12-3/TRBV12-4,once,TRBJ2-4,CASSLGSRLAKNIQYF
14,TRBD1,TRBV5-4,.,TRBJ2-1,CASSLVEGAHEQFF
16,.,TRBV6-5,many,TRBJ2-5,CASSQYFRDLQETQYF
14,.,TRBV20-1,many,TRBJ2-5,CSATLGRPGETQYF
14,.,TRBV6-2/TRBV6-3,many,TRBJ1-1,CASSTYQIFTEAFF
15,.,TRBV11-2,.,TRBJ1-3,CTSSPIRNSVNTIYF
16,.,TRBV7-6,many,TRBJ2-1,CASSLALASSYNEQFF
16,TRBD1,TRBV7-8,many,TRBJ1-1,CASSRGQGAPHTEAFF
16,.,TRBV3-1,many,TRBJ2-1,CASSQGMGKGHNEQFF
15,TRBD1,TRBV20-1,many,TRBJ2-4,CSAADRGRPKNIQYF
15,TRBD1,TRBV5-1,many,TRBJ1-4,CASSMPGQGREKLFF
14,.,TRBV7-9,many,TRBJ2-5,CASSYATVKETQYF
14,.,TRBV12-3/TRBV12-4,many,TRBJ1-2,CASTQRQLGYGYTF
15,.,TRBV14,many,TRBJ2-2,CASSQERALHGELFF
14,TRBD1,TRBV18,.,TRBJ2-3,CASSTTGGPDTQYF
15,.,TRBV11-2,many,TRBJ2-1,CASSLIVGGHNEQFF
13,TRBD2,TRBV29-1,.,TRBJ2-4,CSVEEGGRNIQYF
16,.,TRBV3-1,many,TRBJ2-5,CASSRLMTSHPETQYF
18,.,TRBV15,few,TRBJ1-1,CATSRDMMGPFVNTEAFF
16,TRBD2,TRBV20-1,many,TRBJ2-3,CSARDPWGRAADTQYF
20,TRBD2,TRBV6-5,many,TRBJ2-5,CASSYGRRGILAGDQETQYF
15,.,TRBV12-5,.,TRBJ2-1,CASGLSRGPYNEQFF
12,TRBD1,TRBV20-1,many,TRBJ2-7,CSARTGGDEQYF
14,.,TRBV27,many,TRBJ1-1,CASSLGQGIPEAFF
13,.,TRBV27,once,TRBJ1-1,CASRTGGYTEAFF
17,.,TRBV7-8,many,TRBJ2-3,CASSLWFRGTLADTQYF
17,.,TRBV24-1,many,TRBJ2-1,CATSGNRGGGGNNEQFF
16,TRBD2,TRBV2,many,TRBJ2-3,CASRAWTSGITDTQYF
15,.,TRBV7-2,many,TRBJ1-2,CASSRTPPRDYGYTF
16,.,TRBV18,few,TRBJ2-2,CASSPPKVSNTGELFF
15,TRBD2,TRBV7-9,many,TRBJ2-3,CASSSPSGAPDTQYF
12,.,TRBV30,many,TRBJ1-1,CAWSVGSLQAFF
14,TRBD2,TRBV7-2,many,TRBJ2-1,CASSLGRGFNEQFF
12,.,TRBV20-1,many,TRBJ2-3,CSASLVGDTQYF
16,TRBD1,TRBV6-2/TRBV6-3,.,TRBJ2-2,CASRTNRGVNPGELFF
13,.,TRBV27,many,TRBJ1-2,CASSLNPNYGYTF
17,.,TRBV29-1,many,TRBJ2-7,CSVLFGGRSAVTYEQYF
15,TRBD2,TRBV6-5,many,TRBJ2-1,CASRSGLAGHNEQFF
15,.,TRBV7-2,.,TRBJ2-7,CASSSLRLAAYEQYF
12,.,TRBV4-1,many,TRBJ2-1,CASSQVRSEQFF
15,TRBD2,TRBV20-1,many,TRBJ2-1,CSAQTTSGFYNEQFF
14,.,TRBV7-2,many,TRBJ2-7,CASSPQGGGYEQYF
15,.,TRBV7-9,.,TRBJ1-1,CASSLDMDRKTEAFF
15,TRBD1,TRBV6-1,many,TRBJ1-5,CASKERDRERNRQHF
15,TRBD1,TRBV10-3,many,TRBJ1-2,CAIRGTVDSNYGYTF
16,.,TRBV7-8,.,TRBJ1-1,CASSLAGPQMNTEAFF
13,.,TRBV20-1,.,TRBJ1-4,CSARRTSNEKLFF